This TCR beta chain was sequenced during a study of CD8 T cells in Susac syndrome. Patients with Susac syndrome met the recently defined diagnostic criteria for definite or probable disease. About 0.45 to 1 ug RNA was reverse transcribed with random hexamers. TCRdb reanalysed the immunoSEQ multiplex PCR reads using MiXCR and keeps one entry per CDR3 protein. This sample yields more than 150,000 distinct CDR3 sequences, of which roughly 95% are seen a single time; 0.095% to 0.15% belongs to the top ten. The specimen was CD4+ T cells from PBMCs. The TCR comes from a human donor with Susac syndrome.

The CDR3 protein is CSVESGGNTEAFF. The CDR3 DNA reads as TGCAGCGTTGAGAGCGGTGGGAACACTGAAGCTTTCTTT. The chain has TRBV29-1 and TRBJ1-1; D call uncertain. In germline, CDR1 is SQVTM, CDR2 ANQGSEA. The CDR3 sequence is 13 residues long. Between the trimmed V and J ends, which lost 3 bases and 1 base, there was a span of 9 bases.